Listed here are 32 T cell receptor beta chains from one sample, sequenced in a study of graft-versus-host responses after intestinal transplantation. Profiled with immunoSEQ multiplex PCR; TCRdb holds only in-frame clones, not every one. The data show roughly 98,000 clones, over 80% seen once. What these receptors recognize is not known. Source: unstimulated CD8+ T cells sorted from spleen or lymph node cells, taken before transplant. The receptor source for this set is a human donor who was the organ donor for an intestinal transplant.

This clone turned up a few times. This sequence joins TRBV6-5 and TRBJ2-7, with 11 bases that match TRBD2. Per germline, CDR1 MNHEY and CDR2 SVGAGI. V shed 2 bases, J shed 6 bases, and the junction held 3 bases outside the gene matches. The CDR3 extends over 14 amino acids. The CDR3, as DNA: TGTGCCAGCAGTTACCTTAGCGGGAGGGGCGAGCAGTACTTC. Its protein product is CASSYLSGRGEQYF.

V gene TRBV2 combines with J gene TRBJ1-5, with TRBD1 as a possible D gene (5 bases). The germline V gene has CDR1 SNHLY and CDR2 FYNNEI. V lost 8 bases, J lost 2 bases, and 10 bases lay in between. This CDR3 contains 13 residues. DNA of the CDR3: TGTGCCAGCCAGGGTTGGGGCAATCAGCCCCAGCATTTT. Its translation: CASQGWGNQPQHF. The full variable domain, its missing parts supplied by reference TRBV2 and TRBJ1-5, is EPEVTQTPSHQVTQMGQEVILRCVPISNHLYFYWYRQILGQKVEFLVSFYNNEISEKSEIFDDQFSVERPDGSNFTLKIRSTKLEDSAMYFCASQGWGNQPQHFGDGTRLSIL.

The chain carries TRBV11-2 and TRBJ2-7, with D possibly matching TRBD2 (6 bases). V was trimmed by 6 bases and J by 5 bases, leaving 11 bases between them. The germline V gene has CDR1 SGHAT and CDR2 FQNNGV. This CDR3 spans 12 amino acids. Written as DNA, the CDR3 is TGTGCCAGCAGGGGGAGGCCGGACGAGCAGTACTTC. Translated, it gives CASRGRPDEQYF.

V gene TRBV27 combines with J gene TRBJ2-3; maybe TRBD2 (6 bases). The CDR3 contains 16 residues. Trimming pared 4 bases from V and 0 bases from J, leaving 14 bases between. Germline CDR1 reads MNHEY; CDR2 reads SMNVEV (reference sequence). The CDR3 loop is CASSWRLVESTDTQYF. The CDR3 DNA sequence: TGTGCCAGCAGTTGGAGACTAGTTGAGAGCACAGATACGCAGTATTTT.

The chain links TRBV18 to TRBJ1-1, with 7 bases identical to TRBD1. CDR1 is KGHSH, CDR2 LQKENI, per germline. This CDR3 has 13 residues. V was clipped by 3 bases and J by 7 bases; unmatched bases: 5. CDR3 in DNA: TGTGCCAGCTCACCTGGGACAGCCGATGAAGCTTTCTTT. It specifies CASSPGTADEAFF.

J is TRBJ1-1 and V is TRBV27; TRBD1 agrees at 8 bases. Losses at the gene ends were 6 bases for V and 0 bases for J; bases not matched to a gene: 6. This CDR3 is 15 amino acids long. Germline V gene data show CDR1 as MNHEY and CDR2 as SMNVEV (reference sequence). The CDR3 DNA sequence: TGTGCCAGCAGCCCCGGACAGGGATTGAACACTGAAGCTTTCTTT. This translates into CASSPGQGLNTEAFF.

CDR3 sequence: CASTIGGYGYTF. The CDR3 DNA is TGTGCCAGCACCATCGGGGGATATGGCTACACCTTC. The rearrangement uses TRBV28 and TRBJ1-2, with TRBD1 as a possible D gene (5 bases). The CDR3 length is 12 residues. Germline CDR1 and CDR2: MDHEN and SYDVKM. The V and J ends lost 7 bases and 5 bases respectively, with 11 bases between them.

The V gene is TRBV27, the J gene TRBJ1-1, with a tentative D call TRBD1 (6 bases). V was pared by 2 bases and J by 0 bases, with 22 bases between. CDR3 length: 19 residues. Germline values: CDR1 MNHEY, CDR2 SMNVEV (reference sequence). CDR3 in amino acids: CASSLRQQGAQALNTEAFF. For the CDR3, the DNA is TGTGCCAGCAGTTTACGCCAACAGGGAGCCCAGGCCCTGAACACTGAAGCTTTCTTT.

This clone was observed once. This rearrangement joins TRBV28 to TRBJ1-3, with 8 bases matching TRBD1. The CDR3 is 17 amino acids. Germline CDR1 reads MDHEN; CDR2 reads SYDVKM. Unmatched junction bases numbered 5, after V lost 1 base and J lost 0 bases. The CDR3 spells CASSLSLDRDSGNTIYF. For the CDR3, the DNA is TGTGCCAGCAGTTTATCCTTGGACAGGGACTCTGGAAACACCATATATTTT.

V is TRBV30 and J is TRBJ1-3; D gene ambiguous. V dropped 2 bases and J dropped 0 bases, with 5 bases sitting between them. The CDR3 extends over 13 amino acids. Germline V gene lookup returns CDR1 GTSNPN and CDR2 SVGIG (reference sequence). The CDR3 DNA reads TGTGCCTGGAGTTGGAGCTCTGGAAACACCATATATTTT. This encodes CAWSWSSGNTIYF.

The rearrangement links TRBV19 to TRBJ2-7; a possible D gene is TRBD2 (6 bases). V was trimmed by 3 bases and J by 7 bases, leaving 10 bases between them. The CDR3 is 12 residues long. Germline V CDR1 and CDR2: LNHDA, SQIVND (reference sequence). Written as DNA, the CDR3 is TGTGCCAGTAGTATGGCGGGAAGGGAGCAGTACTTC. Translation: CASSMAGREQYF.

The chain has TRBV13 and TRBJ1-6, with 9 bases aligning to TRBD1. Trimming at V came to 5 bases and at J to 1 base, leaving 6 bases not matched to a gene. Per germline, CDR1 PRHDT and CDR2 FYEKMQ (reference sequence). CDR3 length: 17 amino acids. CDR3 sequence reads: CASSPGTGFSYNSPLHF. For the CDR3, the DNA is TGTGCCAGCAGCCCTGGGACAGGGTTTTCCTATAATTCACCCCTCCACTTT.

The chain recombines TRBV28 with TRBJ2-7, with 8 nucleotides matching TRBD2. Germline V gives CDR1 MDHEN, CDR2 SYDVKM. Trimming at V came to 6 bases and at J to 3 bases, leaving 7 bases not matched to a gene. The length of the CDR3 is 14 residues. CDR3 sequence (DNA): TGTGCCAGCAGCCCCAGCGGGGGCTACTACGAGCAGTACTTC. It translates to CASSPSGGYYEQYF.

This chain links TRBV7-9 with TRBJ2-1; D is uncertain. The CDR3 loop spans 14 amino acids. Between the trimmed V and J ends, which lost 6 bases and 2 bases, there was a span of 11 bases. CDR1 and CDR2 from the germline V gene are SEHNR and FQNEAQ (reference sequence). Written as DNA, the CDR3 is TGTGCCAGCAGTAAGTCCGGTGCCTACAATGAGCAGTTCTTC. Translating gives CASSKSGAYNEQFF.

The table lists this clone with a few counts. V gene TRBV6-1 combines with J gene TRBJ1-2; TRBD1 is a possible D gene (6 bases). The CDR3 is 15 residues long. From germline, CDR1 is MNHNS and CDR2 SASEGT. The V end was cut by 7 bases, the J end by 4 bases, with 19 bases between. For the CDR3, the DNA is TGTGCCAGCACCGGACAGCGTGGGTCAGCCTATGGCTACACCTTC. It specifies CASTGQRGSAYGYTF.

The chain links TRBV9 to TRBJ2-3; D perhaps matches TRBD1 (6 bases). In germline, CDR1 is SGDLS, CDR2 YYNGEE. The CDR3 extends over 17 amino acids. Trimming cost V 5 bases and J 4 bases, with 23 bases left between them. The CDR3 region has the DNA TGTGCCAGCAGAGGAAAGGACAACCTGCAGGGGTCAGATACGCAGTATTTT. Protein sequence: CASRGKDNLQGSDTQYF.

V usage is TRBV2 and J usage is TRBJ2-1; 8 bases fit TRBD2. The CDR3 loop spans 14 amino acids. The trim removed 7 bases at V and 0 bases at J, leaving 2 bases unmatched. CDR1 is SNHLY and CDR2 is FYNNEI in the germline V gene. This chain's CDR3 is CASKRESSYNEQFF. CDR3 in DNA: TGTGCCAGCAAGCGGGAGAGCTCCTACAATGAGCAGTTCTTC.

The rearrangement joins TRBV13 to TRBJ1-4; D remains ambiguous. The ends were cut back, 3 bases at V and 8 bases at J, with 13 bases in the middle. Germline V gene data show CDR1 as PRHDT and CDR2 as FYEKMQ (reference sequence). The length of the CDR3 is 14 residues. The CDR3 region has the DNA TGTGCCAGCAGCTTGAGAACCGGGGAGGAAAAACTGTTTTTT. Its protein product is CASSLRTGEEKLFF.

The rearrangement joins TRBV4-1 to TRBJ2-7, with 8 bases that match TRBD1. There are 16 residues in the CDR3. Trimming cost V 1 base and J 0 bases; bases outside gene matches: 5. Germline CDR1 and CDR2: MGHRA and YSYEKL. CDR3 DNA sequence: TGCGCCAGCAGCCAAGGGACAGGGAGGACCTCCTACGAGCAGTACTTC. As protein: CASSQGTGRTSYEQYF.

The chain carries TRBV27 and TRBJ2-5; TRBD1 matches 8 bases. The CDR3 is 15 amino acids. The V gene end was trimmed by 5 bases and the J gene end by 5 bases; junction bases not matched to a gene: 10. Germline V gene lookup returns CDR1 MNHEY and CDR2 SMNVEV (reference sequence). CDR3: CASSPRRGRIETQYF. The CDR3 DNA reads as TGTGCCAGCAGTCCCCGCAGGGGGCGGATTGAGACCCAGTACTTC.

This chain joins TRBV21-1 and TRBJ2-6; TRBD1 reflects the table's D call only, with no check against the DNA. TRBV21-1 is designated a pseudogene. The CDR3 is made up of 18 amino acids. The CDR3 bases are TGTGCCAGCACTCCTCCGGGACAGGGGGTCTCTGGGGCCAACGTCCTGACTTTC. As protein: CASTPPGQGVSGANVLTF.

The chain uses TRBV4-2 and TRBJ2-1; D might be TRBD2 (6 bases). V lost 3 bases, J lost 0 bases, and 15 bases lay in between. Germline values: CDR1 LGHNA, CDR2 YNFKEQ. There are 17 residues in the CDR3. The chain's CDR3 is CASSQGEDSRSYNEQFF. For the CDR3, the DNA is TGTGCCAGCAGCCAGGGGGAGGATTCCCGCTCCTACAATGAGCAGTTCTTC.

The V gene is TRBV10-2, the J gene TRBJ1-5, with 7 bases lining up with TRBD1. The junction had 11 bases not matched to a gene; V was cut back by 5 bases and J by 4 bases. CDR1 is WSHSY and CDR2 is SAAADI in the germline V gene. This CDR3 is built from 16 residues. CDR3 sequence reads: CASSPLPGQENQPQHF. For the CDR3, the DNA is TGCGCCAGCAGTCCGCTACCTGGACAGGAGAATCAGCCCCAGCATTTT.

V usage is TRBV4-2 and J usage is TRBJ2-7; a weak D match, TRBD2 (5 bases). Germline V gives CDR1 LGHNA, CDR2 YNFKEQ. The CDR3 has 15 amino acids. V was trimmed by 5 bases and J by 5 bases, leaving 19 bases between them. CDR3 in DNA: TGTGCCAGCAGCTCCCAGAGTCTAGTCGGGGACGAGCAGTACTTC. Its protein product is CASSSQSLVGDEQYF.

CDR3 nucleotides: TGTGCCAGCAGCCCACGGACAGCTAGTAATGAAAAACTGTTTTTT. Translating gives CASSPRTASNEKLFF. This chain connects TRBV7-9 to TRBJ1-4; TRBD1 might be the D (6 bases). V shed 5 bases and J shed 4 bases, with 14 bases lying between them. This CDR3 region has 15 residues. CDR1 SEHNR and CDR2 FQNEAQ come from the germline V gene (reference sequence).

The CDR3: CASSFSPGTKVGSPLHF. In DNA form, the CDR3 reads TGTGCCAGCAGCTTCTCTCCCGGGACAAAGGTTGGATCACCCCTCCACTTT. The chain links TRBV11-2 to TRBJ1-6; a weak D match, TRBD1 (6 bases). With 3 bases removed from V and 10 bases from J, the gap between germline ends came to 22 bases. The CDR3 is 17 amino acids. Per the germline V gene, CDR1 is SGHAT and CDR2 is FQNNGV.

This chain uses TRBV27 with TRBJ1-1; 12 bases are a match to TRBD1. CDR3 length: 14 residues. The germline V gene has CDR1 MNHEY and CDR2 SMNVEV (reference sequence). With V trimmed by 6 bases and J by 3 bases, 2 bases remained unmatched. CDR3 sequence: CASSGTGGYTEAFF. Written as DNA, the CDR3 is TGTGCCAGCAGCGGGACAGGGGGCTACACTGAAGCTTTCTTT.

The chain combines TRBV4-3 with TRBJ1-2; D is unresolved. This CDR3 region has 16 residues. Between the trimmed V and J ends, which lost 0 bases and 4 bases, there was a span of 15 bases. The germline CDR1 and CDR2 sequences are LGHNA and YSLEER. For the CDR3, the DNA is TGCGCCAGCAGCCAAGATCTTGAGGACGGACTCTATGGCTACACCTTC. This gives the protein CASSQDLEDGLYGYTF.

The CDR3 loop reads CASSPSGDYEQYF. The CDR3 DNA reads as TGTGCCAGCAGCCCCTCGGGGGACTACGAGCAGTACTTC. The chain combines TRBV28 with TRBJ2-7; tentative D call: TRBD2 (6 bases). Trimming removed 6 bases from V and 3 bases from J, with 12 bases in between. This CDR3 spans 13 amino acids. Germline CDR1 is MDHEN and CDR2 is SYDVKM.

This chain joins TRBV11-2 and TRBJ2-5; 7 bases match TRBD1. The better agreement between TRBJ2-7 and the DNA end casts doubt on the J call. Germline values: CDR1 SGHAT, CDR2 FQNNGV. The CDR3 has 14 amino acids. CDR3 DNA sequence: TGTGCCAGCAGCCCCCGACAGGGACCCTACGAGCAGTACTTC. It yields the protein CASSPRQGPYEQYF.

The chain links TRBV27 to TRBJ1-1; maybe TRBD1 (5 bases). The germline V gene has CDR1 MNHEY and CDR2 SMNVEV (reference sequence). This CDR3 has 12 amino acids. V was shortened by 7 bases and J by 7 bases, with 13 bases between the two germline ends. CDR3 sequence reads: CASISPGGEAFF. In DNA, the CDR3 is TGTGCCAGCATATCTCCGGGGGGTGAAGCTTTCTTT.

The V gene is TRBV27, the J gene TRBJ2-7; TRBD1 matches at 9 bases. Trimming cost V 5 bases and J 3 bases; bases outside gene matches: 8. Per the germline V gene, CDR1 is MNHEY and CDR2 is SMNVEV (reference sequence). The CDR3 has 15 amino acids. DNA for the CDR3: TGTGCCAGCAGTACCGGGACAGGGAGGGTCTACGAGCAGTACTTC. Residues: CASSTGTGRVYEQYF.